Sequencing of this T cell receptor (beta chain) was carried out in a study of T-cell reconstitution after alpha-beta-depleted transplantation in children. For TCRbeta, the library was prepared with unique molecular identifiers. TCRdb redid the calling of the PCR reads with MiXCR, one entry per CDR3 protein. The data show roughly 100,000 distinct CDR3 sequences, 7.5% to 9.5% seen once. This clonotype was seen a few times. CDR3 length: 17 amino acids. Trimming cost V 6 bases and J 0 bases; bases outside gene matches: 8. The V gene's germline CDR1 is MNHNS and CDR2 SASEGT. The sequencing used PBMCs, collected before TCRalphabeta/CD19-depleted stem cell transplant. This rearrangement joins TRBV6-1 to TRBJ1-6; 7 bases agree with TRBD1. The receptor was isolated from a boy aged 2 to 10 with acute lymphoblastic leukemia, due to receive a stem cell transplant. The CDR3 spells CASSGRTGVSYNSPLHF. The CDR3, as DNA: TGTGCCAGCAGCGGTAGGACAGGAGTCTCCTATAATTCACCCCTCCACTTT.